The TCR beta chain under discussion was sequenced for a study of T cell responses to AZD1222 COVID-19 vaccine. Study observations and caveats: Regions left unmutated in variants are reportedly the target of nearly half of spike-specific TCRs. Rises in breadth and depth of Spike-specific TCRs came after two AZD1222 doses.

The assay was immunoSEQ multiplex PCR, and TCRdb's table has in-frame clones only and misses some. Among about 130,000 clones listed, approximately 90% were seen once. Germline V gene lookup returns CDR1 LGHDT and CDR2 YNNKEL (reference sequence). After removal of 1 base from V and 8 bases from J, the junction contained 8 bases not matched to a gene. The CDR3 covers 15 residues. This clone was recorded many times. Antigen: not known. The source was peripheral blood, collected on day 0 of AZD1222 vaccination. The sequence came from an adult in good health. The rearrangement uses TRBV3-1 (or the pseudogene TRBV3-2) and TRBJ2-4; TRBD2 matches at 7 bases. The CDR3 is CASSQVTGGEDIQYF. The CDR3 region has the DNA TGTGCCAGCAGCCAAGTTACGGGGGGTGAGGACATTCAGTACTTC.